One and the same sample provided the 29 T cell receptor beta chains below, sequenced in a study of T cells after yellow fever vaccination. From the 5' RACE reads, TCRdb called clonotypes with MiXCR, one entry per CDR3 protein. The sample has about 580,000 distinct CDR3 sequences; about a sixth are singletons. Source: PBMCs, taken 5 days after the first yellow fever vaccination. The receptors shown here come from a man aged 18 to 30 who received the YFV17D yellow fever vaccine.

The rearrangement links TRBV20-1 to TRBJ1-2, with 7 nucleotides matching TRBD1. Germline V gene data show CDR1 as DFQATT and CDR2 as SNEGSKA (reference sequence). CDR3 size: 16 residues. V was clipped by 3 bases and J by 4 bases; unmatched bases: 14. Here the CDR3 DNA reads TGCAGTGCTAGGGAAAAGGGGGCGCTTCGGACCTATGGCTACACCTTC. Its protein is CSAREKGALRTYGYTF.

This clonotype was recorded only once. The CDR3 here is CASSPGVGGYNEQFF. CDR3 DNA sequence: TGTGCCAGCAGCCCAGGAGTGGGAGGCTACAATGAGCAGTTCTTC. The V gene is TRBV16, the J gene TRBJ2-1; D is possibly TRBD2 (6 bases). CDR3 length equals 15 residues. With 4 bases removed from V and 3 bases from J, the gap between germline ends came to 13 bases. Germline V gene lookup returns CDR1 KGHSY and CDR2 FQNENV.

The chain joins TRBV5-1 to TRBJ2-2; D gene unclear. The length of the CDR3 is 14 residues. Trimming left V 1 base short and J 3 bases short, with 7 bases between. Germline values: CDR1 SGHRS, CDR2 YFSETQ. The CDR3 DNA follows: TGCGCCAGCAGCTTGCAATCGGACACCGGGGAGCTGTTTTTT. Its protein product is CASSLQSDTGELFF.

This clonotype was counted a few times. The chain recombines TRBV3-1 with TRBJ2-2, with TRBD2 as a possible D gene (5 bases). Germline CDR1 reads LGHDT; CDR2 reads YNNKEL (reference sequence). The CDR3 length is 15 residues. Trimming pared 4 bases from V and 4 bases from J, leaving 13 bases between. DNA of the CDR3: TGTGCCAGCAGCCCGCAAGAGGGTAGCACCGGGGAGCTGTTTTTT. Its translation: CASSPQEGSTGELFF.

The chain employs TRBV11-2 and TRBJ2-7; possibly TRBD1 for D (5 bases). Germline V gives CDR1 SGHAT, CDR2 FQNNGV. CDR3 size: 14 residues. The germline V and J ends were trimmed by 7 bases and 6 bases, with 19 bases remaining between them. The CDR3 reads CASTPTKGPLEQYF. As DNA, the CDR3 is TGTGCCAGCACCCCTACAAAGGGGCCCCTCGAGCAGTACTTC.

This chain uses TRBV3-1 with TRBJ1-2, with D perhaps matching TRBD1 (6 bases). The CDR3 has 16 amino acids. V was shortened by 0 bases and J by 6 bases, with 17 bases between the two germline ends. CDR1 LGHDT and CDR2 YNNKEL come from the germline V gene (reference sequence). The CDR3 DNA reads TGTGCCAGCAGCCAAGAAGTTTCGAGGACAGTCAATGGCTACACCTTC. Amino acids: CASSQEVSRTVNGYTF.

This clonotype was seen more than once but under ten times. The rearrangement uses TRBV20-1 and TRBJ2-3; a possible D gene is TRBD2 (6 bases). The CDR3 is 15 residues long. V was shortened by 6 bases and J by 1 base, with 17 bases between the two germline ends. Germline V CDR1 and CDR2: DFQATT, SNEGSKA (reference sequence). Written as DNA, the CDR3 is TGCAGTGCCCCCGCCAACGGGGGTGGCACAGATACGCAGTATTTT. The encoded protein is CSAPANGGGTDTQYF.

The chain carries TRBV7-2 and TRBJ2-3, with TRBD2 identical over 10 bases. CDR3 length: 17 residues. The V gene end was trimmed by 4 bases and the J gene end by 6 bases; junction bases not matched to a gene: 13. Germline-derived CDR1 and CDR2 are SGHTA and FQGNSA. This chain's CDR3 is CASSSPLAGGRSDTQYF. The CDR3 DNA reads TGTGCCAGCAGCTCTCCTTTAGCGGGGGGCCGGTCGGATACGCAGTATTTT.

This clonotype was observed a few times. V and J are TRBV7-3 and TRBJ2-1; 7 nucleotides align to TRBD2. Germline assignment: CDR1 SGHTA and CDR2 FQGTGA. Trimming removed 10 bases from V and 0 bases from J; junction bases left unmatched: 9. The CDR3 has 15 amino acids. Here the CDR3 DNA reads TGTGCCACAGCCCGGGGGGATTCCTCCTACAATGAGCAGTTCTTC. This translates into CATARGDSSYNEQFF.

The CDR3 bases are TGTGCCAGCAGTTTCCATAGGTATGAAGCTTTCTTT. This encodes CASSFHRYEAFF. This rearrangement joins TRBV12-3 or TRBV12-4 to TRBJ1-1; D not certain. The CDR3 totals 12 residues. Trimming removed 3 bases at V and 7 bases at J, with 9 bases between.

This clonotype appeared a few times. This chain links TRBV4-1 with TRBJ2-7; D perhaps matches TRBD1 (6 bases). Trimming removed 4 bases from V and 4 bases from J, with 14 bases in between. Per the germline V gene, CDR1 is MGHRA and CDR2 is YSYEKL. The CDR3 sequence is 14 residues long. CDR3 bases: TGCGCCAGCAGCCGAGATGGGGGCCTTTACGAGCAGTACTTC. Amino acids: CASSRDGGLYEQYF.

The sample holds a few counts of this clonotype. V is TRBV9 and J is TRBJ2-2; D not resolved. With 0 bases removed from V and 0 bases from J, the gap between germline ends came to 9 bases. CDR3 size: 16 residues. Germline V gene sequence: CDR1 SGDLS, CDR2 YYNGEE. In DNA, the CDR3 is TGTGCCAGCAGCGTAGCTCCGGGCTCGAACACCGGGGAGCTGTTTTTT. Protein product: CASSVAPGSNTGELFF.

This clonotype was picked up a small number of times. The chain has TRBV7-9 and TRBJ2-5; 8 bases fit TRBD2. Germline CDR1 reads SEHNR; CDR2 reads FQNEAQ (reference sequence). The CDR3 is 13 amino acids. The trim removed 4 bases at V and 3 bases at J, leaving 1 base unmatched. This CDR3 is CASSWGLEETQYF. CDR3 nucleotide sequence: TGTGCCAGCAGCTGGGGACTAGAAGAGACCCAGTACTTC.

The chain joins TRBV7-9 to TRBJ2-3; possible D gene TRBD2, 5 bases. Deletions cut 5 bases from V and 4 bases from J, with 19 bases between. CDR3 size: 16 residues. Germline lookup yields CDR1 SEHNR and CDR2 FQNEAQ (reference sequence). The CDR3 DNA reads as TGTGCCAGCAGCGCTCCACCCGGGGAAACGGCAGATACGCAGTATTTT. This encodes CASSAPPGETADTQYF.

This clonotype was observed at least ten times. This chain joins TRBV12-3 or TRBV12-4 and TRBJ1-6; D ambiguous. Between the trimmed V and J ends, which lost 3 bases and 8 bases, there was a span of 5 bases. CDR3 size: 12 residues. This CDR3 reads CASSLDYSPLHF. CDR3 nucleotide sequence: TGTGCCAGCAGTTTGGACTATTCACCCCTCCACTTT.

The CDR3 nucleotides are TGTGCCAGTAGTATAGATCGGAGGACAACTGAAGCTTTCTTT. Translation gives CASSIDRRTTEAFF. The rearrangement uses TRBV19 and TRBJ1-1; the D gene is possibly TRBD1 (5 bases). This CDR3 is built from 14 residues. The ends were cut back, 0 bases at V and 5 bases at J, with 10 bases in the middle. Germline V gives CDR1 LNHDA, CDR2 SQIVND (reference sequence). The full variable domain, completed using reference TRBV19 and TRBJ1-1, is DGGITQSPKYLFRKEGQNVTLSCEQNLNHDAMYWYRQDPGQGLRLIYYSQIVNDFQKGDIAEGYSVSREKKESFPLTVTSAQKNPTAFYLCASSIDRRTTEAFFGQGTRLTVV.

The V and J genes are TRBV11-3 and TRBJ2-3; D assignment may be TRBD1 or TRBD2 (5 bases each). Trimming pared 0 bases from V and 2 bases from J, leaving 9 bases between. This CDR3 has 15 amino acids. In germline, CDR1 is SGHNT, CDR2 YENEEA. The CDR3: CASSLEGRATDTQYF. Here the CDR3 DNA reads TGTGCCAGCAGCTTAGAGGGGCGGGCCACAGATACGCAGTATTTT.

This rearrangement joins TRBV12-3 or TRBV12-4 to TRBJ2-2, with D possibly being TRBD1 (6 bases). The CDR3 spans 16 residues. The V gene lost 1 base and the J gene lost 3 bases, with 12 bases spanning the gap. CDR3 residues: CASSLGLGGYTGELFF. The CDR3 DNA is TGTGCCAGCAGTTTAGGCTTAGGGGGATACACCGGGGAGCTGTTTTTT.

The V and J genes are TRBV12-3 or TRBV12-4 and TRBJ2-5; D ambiguous. The CDR3 sequence is 14 residues long. V was pared by 6 bases and J by 2 bases, with 13 bases between. The CDR3 coding sequence is TGTGCCAGCAGCATCGTGCGGTCTCAAGAGACCCAGTACTTC. Its translation: CASSIVRSQETQYF.

The V and J genes are TRBV12-3 or TRBV12-4 and TRBJ2-6; a possible D gene is TRBD1 (5 bases). CDR3 size: 18 residues. V gave up 2 bases and J gave up 0 bases, with 14 bases separating them. The CDR3 bases are TGTGCCAGCAGTTTATGGGGCAGATTGATCTCTGGGGCCAACGTCCTGACTTTC. This codes for CASSLWGRLISGANVLTF.

Only a few counts were recorded for this clonotype. CDR3 protein: CASCYLGGPETQYF. CDR3 DNA: TGCGCCAGCTGCTACCTGGGGGGACCCGAGACCCAGTACTTC. The chain employs TRBV5-1 and TRBJ2-5; D is possibly TRBD2 (6 bases). The CDR3 extends over 14 amino acids. The germline V gene encodes CDR1 SGHRS and CDR2 YFSETQ. V was shortened by 7 bases and J by 5 bases, with 18 bases between the two germline ends. Supplemented by reference TRBV5-1 and TRBJ2-5, the full variable domain reads KAGVTQTPRYLIKTRGQQVTLSCSPISGHRSVSWYQQTPGQGLQFLFEYFSETQRNKGNFPGRFSGRQFSNSRSEMNVSTLELGDSALYLCASCYLGGPETQYFGPGTRLLVL.

This clonotype has more than one count but fewer than ten. This chain uses TRBV12-3 or TRBV12-4 with TRBJ1-5, with D possibly TRBD1 on 6 matching bases. The CDR3 loop spans 14 amino acids. The V gene lost 6 bases and the J gene lost 1 base, with 10 bases spanning the gap. The CDR3 DNA reads as TGTGCCAGCAGGGGGGACACCAGCAATCAGCCCCAGCATTTT. Translating it yields CASRGDTSNQPQHF.

This clonotype occurred a few times. CDR3 sequence (DNA): TGTGCCAGCAGTGGACTAGCGGGGGGCACCTACGAGCAGTACTTC. Translating it yields CASSGLAGGTYEQYF. The chain carries TRBV27 and TRBJ2-7, with TRBD2 matching over 14 bases. CDR1 is MNHEY, CDR2 SMNVEV, per germline (reference sequence). This CDR3 region has 15 residues. The trim removed 5 bases at V and 2 bases at J, leaving 2 bases unmatched.

This sequence joins TRBV7-9 and TRBJ2-3; 8 positions match TRBD1. The V segment lost 3 bases and the J segment 1 base; nucleotides outside the gene matches: 3. The germline V gene has CDR1 SEHNR and CDR2 FQNEAQ (reference sequence). The length of the CDR3 is 15 residues. The CDR3 spells CASSFGTGRTDTQYF. CDR3 DNA sequence: TGTGCCAGCAGCTTCGGGACAGGACGCACAGATACGCAGTATTTT.

This chain joins TRBV6-2 or TRBV6-3 and TRBJ1-5; D not certain. Germline CDR1 is MNHEY and CDR2 is SVGEGT. The CDR3 is 15 amino acids. Trimming removed 5 bases at V and 0 bases at J, with 11 bases between. This chain's CDR3 is CASSVTGHSNQPQHF. CDR3 in DNA: TGTGCCAGCAGTGTAACGGGCCATAGCAATCAGCCCCAGCATTTT.

The chain carries TRBV7-2 and TRBJ2-2; tentatively, D is TRBD1 or TRBD2 (6 bases each). Looked up from germline, CDR1 is SGHTA and CDR2 is FQGNSA. CDR3 length equals 15 residues. The V gene lost 4 bases and the J gene lost 0 bases, with 9 bases spanning the gap. CDR3 DNA: TGTGCCAGCAGCTCCCGGGGGCCGAACACCGGGGAGCTGTTTTTT. It specifies CASSSRGPNTGELFF.

This clonotype turned up a few times. The rearrangement uses TRBV6-2 or TRBV6-3 and TRBJ2-1, with 9 bases identical to TRBD2. J was trimmed by 6 bases and V by 6 bases; bases with no gene match: 6. This CDR3 spans 14 amino acids. CDR1 MNHEY and CDR2 SVGEGT come from the germline V gene. The CDR3 DNA sequence: TGTGCCAGCAGCGCGGGGGGGCGATCCAATGAGCAGTTCTTC. As protein: CASSAGGRSNEQFF.

This chain uses TRBV9 with TRBJ2-1; 12 bases match TRBD2. The junction had 4 bases not matched to a gene; V was cut back by 4 bases and J by 2 bases. CDR1 and CDR2 (germline): SGDLS, YYNGEE. This CDR3 is built from 16 residues. Here the CDR3 reads CASSTSGGLTYNEQFF. The CDR3 coding sequence is TGTGCCAGCAGCACTAGCGGGGGGCTCACCTACAATGAGCAGTTCTTC. Filled out from reference TRBV9 and TRBJ2-1, the complete variable domain reads DSGVTQTPKHLITATGQRVTLRCSPRSGDLSVYWYQQSLDQGLQFLIQYYNGEERAKGNILERFSAQQFPDLHSELNLSSLELGDSALYFCASSTSGGLTYNEQFFGPGTRLTVL.

This clonotype was recorded a few times. The chain combines TRBV6-5 with TRBJ1-2; the D gene is possibly TRBD1 (6 bases). This CDR3 has 16 residues. V dropped 0 bases and J dropped 13 bases, with 24 bases sitting between them. CDR1 MNHEY and CDR2 SVGAGI come from the germline V gene. The chain's CDR3 is CASSYSYGGLVPGGTF. CDR3 nucleotides: TGTGCCAGCAGTTACTCCTACGGGGGGCTAGTCCCGGGGGGCACCTTC.